One sample yielded the 26 T cell receptor beta chains listed below, sequenced in a study of blood T cell repertoires in COVID-19. Profiled with immunoSEQ multiplex PCR; TCRdb holds only in-frame clones, not every one. This sample carries about 120,000 clones, 75% to 90% of them seen once, and the ten largest clones take less than 30%. Input material: peripheral blood. Receptors were obtained from a man in his 70s with active or convalescent COVID-19.

The V and J genes are TRBV28 and TRBJ2-1, with TRBD2 identical over 7 bases. The V gene end was trimmed by 7 bases and the J gene end by 2 bases; junction bases not matched to a gene: 5. Per the germline V gene, CDR1 is MDHEN and CDR2 is SYDVKM. The CDR3 covers 14 residues. CDR3 nucleotide sequence: TGTGCCAGCAAATCGGGAGGCGCCTACAATGAGCAGTTCTTC. Translation gives CASKSGGAYNEQFF.

The gene calls are TRBV29-1 and TRBJ2-2; 10 bases match TRBD1. CDR3 size: 15 residues. From germline, CDR1 is SQVTM and CDR2 ANQGSEA. V was pared by 5 bases and J by 3 bases, with 6 bases of the junction left unmatched. The CDR3 reads CSVSGTGVYTGELFF. The CDR3 DNA is TGCAGCGTTTCCGGGACAGGGGTTTACACCGGGGAGCTGTTTTTT.

Here the CDR3 reads CASSPGQAGNTIYF. Here the CDR3 DNA reads TGTGCCAGCAGCCCAGGACAGGCTGGAAACACCATATATTTT. The chain is built from TRBV14 and TRBJ1-3; 7 bases align to TRBD1. Looked up from germline, CDR1 is SGHDN and CDR2 is FVKESK. The CDR3 covers 14 residues. With 4 bases clipped from V and 2 bases from J, the junction kept 2 bases outside the gene matches.

The chain links TRBV5-5 to TRBJ2-3, with 9 bases aligning to TRBD1. This CDR3 is 16 amino acids long. Germline CDR1 and CDR2: SGHKS and YYEKEE (reference sequence). V was clipped by 0 bases and J by 5 bases; unmatched bases: 7. The CDR3 nucleotides are TGTGCCAGCAGCTTGGAGGGACAGGGAAAAGGAGATACGCAGTATTTT. It yields the protein CASSLEGQGKGDTQYF.

The rearrangement uses TRBV5-6 and TRBJ2-7, with D tentatively TRBD2 (5 bases). V was pared by 4 bases and J by 6 bases, with 14 bases between. The CDR3 sequence is 13 residues long. Germline values: CDR1 SGHDT, CDR2 YYEEEE. Here the CDR3 reads CASSITRVGEQYF. The DNA for the CDR3 is TGTGCCAGCAGCATTACGAGGGTGGGCGAGCAGTACTTC.

V usage is TRBV30 and J usage is TRBJ2-3, with 7 positions matching TRBD2. The CDR3 contains 14 residues. Germline V gene lookup returns CDR1 GTSNPN and CDR2 SVGIG (reference sequence). V gave up 6 bases and J gave up 4 bases; unmatched junction bases: 10. This CDR3 is CACTWRGGADTQYF. CDR3 sequence (DNA): TGTGCCTGCACCTGGCGGGGAGGGGCAGATACGCAGTATTTT.

The chain uses TRBV6-1 and TRBJ1-5; 11 bases align to TRBD1. The CDR3 spans 16 residues. Germline loops: CDR1 MNHNS, CDR2 SASEGT. The V segment lost 1 base and the J segment 6 bases; nucleotides outside the gene matches: 5. The CDR3 spells CASSEEWTGGGQPQHF. The DNA for the CDR3 is TGTGCCAGCAGTGAAGAATGGACAGGGGGCGGTCAGCCCCAGCATTTT.

CDR3: CASSGRDYNQPQHF. The CDR3, as DNA: TGTGCCAGTAGTGGCCGGGACTACAATCAGCCCCAGCATTTT. This chain connects TRBV19 to TRBJ1-5; possible D gene TRBD1, 5 bases. Germline CDR1 reads LNHDA; CDR2 reads SQIVND (reference sequence). This CDR3 spans 14 amino acids. Deletions cut 5 bases from V and 3 bases from J, with 11 bases between.

The chain carries TRBV5-1 and TRBJ2-1; possible D gene TRBD1, 5 bases. Germline CDR1 SGHRS, CDR2 YFSETQ. There are 14 residues in the CDR3. Trimming left V 2 bases short and J 8 bases short, with 14 bases between. The CDR3 loop reads CASSLGQPVDEQFF. The CDR3 DNA follows: TGCGCCAGCAGCTTAGGACAACCCGTCGATGAGCAGTTCTTC.

V gene TRBV30 combines with J gene TRBJ2-1; 7 bases are a match to TRBD2. Germline values: CDR1 GTSNPN, CDR2 SVGIG (reference sequence). The CDR3 length is 16 residues. V lost 0 bases and J lost 6; bases outside the gene matches: 11. CDR3 in amino acids: CAWSVRGGRVRNEQFF. DNA of the CDR3: TGTGCCTGGAGTGTAAGGGGTGGGAGGGTACGCAATGAGCAGTTCTTC.

This sequence joins TRBV5-1 and TRBJ1-1; D call uncertain. From germline, CDR1 is SGHRS and CDR2 YFSETQ. V was pared by 0 bases and J by 5 bases, with 14 bases between. This CDR3 is built from 15 residues. DNA of the CDR3: TGCGCCAGCAGCTTGGAGCCAAAGTCGAATACTGAAGCTTTCTTT. This sequence encodes CASSLEPKSNTEAFF.

The CDR3 nucleotides are TGTGCCAGTAGTATAGATCAGGGGATCGGTTCACCCCTCCACTTT. Protein sequence: CASSIDQGIGSPLHF. The V gene is TRBV19, the J gene TRBJ1-6; TRBD1 might be the D (6 bases). This CDR3 has 15 amino acids. The germline V and J ends were trimmed by 0 bases and 9 bases, with 12 bases remaining between them. Per the germline V gene, CDR1 is LNHDA and CDR2 is SQIVND (reference sequence).

The rearrangement links TRBV7-2 to TRBJ2-5; TRBD1 matches 7 bases. In germline, CDR1 is SGHTA, CDR2 FQGNSA. Trimming cost V 1 base and J 3 bases; bases outside gene matches: 2. The CDR3 spans 14 residues. Here the CDR3 DNA reads TGTGCCAGCAGCTTAGGGGACAGAAAAGAGACCCAGTACTTC. Amino acid sequence: CASSLGDRKETQYF.

This chain uses TRBV6-5 with TRBJ1-1; TRBD1 matches 10 bases. The V gene's germline CDR1 is MNHEY and CDR2 SVGAGI. V shed 4 bases, J shed 9 bases, and the junction held 14 bases outside the gene matches. The CDR3 length is 16 residues. CDR3 in amino acids: CASSSRPGQGPSKAFF. Here the CDR3 DNA reads TGTGCCAGCAGTTCCCGCCCGGGACAGGGGCCGTCTAAAGCTTTCTTT.

This clone was found a few times. The rearrangement links TRBV14 to TRBJ2-7, with unresolved D. CDR1 SGHDN and CDR2 FVKESK come from the germline V gene. The V gene lost 1 base and the J gene lost 6 bases, with 19 bases spanning the gap. The CDR3 length is 16 residues. The CDR3 loop is CASSQVSGIPASEQYF. The CDR3 bases are TGTGCCAGCAGCCAAGTTTCAGGAATCCCGGCCTCCGAGCAGTACTTC.

The V and J genes are TRBV5-4 and TRBJ2-7; D might be TRBD2 (6 bases). This CDR3 spans 14 amino acids. Per germline, CDR1 SGHNT and CDR2 YYREEE (reference sequence). The V end was cut by 1 base, the J end by 5 bases, with 13 bases between. In DNA, the CDR3 is TGTGCCAGCAGCTTGAACGGGAGAACCGACGAGCAGTACTTC. This gives the protein CASSLNGRTDEQYF.

This clone turned up a few times. This rearrangement joins TRBV18 to TRBJ2-7, with 9 bases identical to TRBD1. There are 15 residues in the CDR3. In germline, CDR1 is KGHSH, CDR2 LQKENI. The J segment lost 2 bases and the V segment lost 1 base, leaving 3 bases of the junction unmatched. Here the CDR3 reads CASSPRDREAYEQYF. The CDR3 DNA reads as TGTGCCAGCTCACCACGGGACAGGGAAGCCTACGAGCAGTACTTC.

The chain has TRBV19 and TRBJ2-7; 8 bases align to TRBD1. V lost 1 base, J lost 2 bases, and 4 bases stayed unmatched. This CDR3 is built from 15 residues. Germline lookup yields CDR1 LNHDA and CDR2 SQIVND (reference sequence). CDR3 loop: CASSIVPGQAYEQYF. DNA for the CDR3: TGTGCCAGTAGTATAGTTCCGGGACAGGCCTACGAGCAGTACTTC.

The chain is built from TRBV6-5 and TRBJ2-5; 11 nucleotides align to TRBD2. V dropped 6 bases and J dropped 13; count of bases not matched to a gene: 16. Germline V gene lookup returns CDR1 MNHEY and CDR2 SVGAGI. This CDR3 comprises 15 residues. CDR3 sequence: CASRPLAGGPPRGYF. For the CDR3, the DNA is TGTGCCAGCAGACCTTTAGCGGGAGGGCCCCCTCGGGGGTACTTC.

This sequence joins TRBV30 and TRBJ2-7; no reliable D call. In germline, CDR1 is GTSNPN, CDR2 SVGIG (reference sequence). The CDR3 is made up of 12 amino acids. The V gene lost 0 bases and the J gene lost 3 bases, with 6 bases spanning the gap. The CDR3 sequence is CAWSVSGYEQYF. Here the CDR3 DNA reads TGTGCCTGGAGTGTGTCAGGCTACGAGCAGTACTTC.

This clone was observed once. This chain connects TRBV27 to TRBJ2-7; 7 bases are a match to TRBD1. V shed 4 bases and J 1 base; nucleotides not matched to a gene: 4. From germline, CDR1 is MNHEY and CDR2 SMNVEV (reference sequence). The CDR3 sequence is 14 residues long. The CDR3 sequence: CASSSRDRSYEQYF. CDR3 DNA: TGTGCCAGCAGTTCCAGGGACAGATCCTACGAGCAGTACTTC.

This clone was counted at least ten times. The chain recombines TRBV10-3 with TRBJ1-2; 7 bases map to TRBD1. CDR3 length: 15 residues. Trimming removed 2 bases from V and 2 bases from J; junction bases left unmatched: 5. Germline lookup yields CDR1 ENHRY and CDR2 SYGVKD. This chain's CDR3 is CAISEAGGLNYGYTF. CDR3 in DNA: TGTGCCATCAGTGAGGCAGGGGGGCTAAACTATGGCTACACCTTC.

The V gene is TRBV6-5, the J gene TRBJ1-4; D is unresolved. CDR1 is MNHEY and CDR2 is SVGAGI in the germline V gene. This CDR3 has 13 residues. V was clipped by 7 bases and J by 8 bases, with 14 bases between them. The CDR3 region has the DNA TGTGCCAGCAAGGGAGGAAATAGCGAAAAACTGTTTTTT. Translation gives CASKGGNSEKLFF.

The rearrangement uses TRBV10-1 and TRBJ1-1; D gene ambiguous. The length of the CDR3 is 14 residues. Per the germline V gene, CDR1 is WNHNN and CDR2 is SYGVQD (reference sequence). Between the trimmed V and J ends, which lost 6 bases and 1 base, there was a span of 12 bases. The CDR3: CASSSRVGNTEAFF. For the CDR3, the DNA is TGCGCCAGCAGCTCCCGGGTCGGGAACACTGAAGCTTTCTTT.

This chain joins TRBV9 and TRBJ1-2; 8 bases align to TRBD1. The V gene end was trimmed by 2 bases and the J gene end by 4 bases; junction bases not matched to a gene: 4. Germline V gene lookup returns CDR1 SGDLS and CDR2 YYNGEE. The CDR3 sequence is 14 residues long. The CDR3 here is CASSVDGQGYGYTF. The CDR3 DNA sequence: TGTGCCAGCAGCGTCGACGGACAGGGCTATGGCTACACCTTC.

V gene TRBV7-9 combines with J gene TRBJ2-3, with unresolved D. Per germline, CDR1 SEHNR and CDR2 FQNEAQ (reference sequence). CDR3 length: 11 amino acids. Trimming took off 7 bases at V and 3 bases at J, with 5 bases between the two ends. The CDR3 nucleotides read TGTGCCAGCACGGAGACAGATACGCAGTATTTT. Encoded protein: CASTETDTQYF.